The 27 T cell receptor beta chains reported below all come from one sample, sequenced in a study of neoadjuvant nivolumab and ipilimumab in lung cancer. The table came from immunoSEQ multiplex PCR; TCRdb's copy has only in-frame clones and leaves some out. This table holds roughly 18,000 clones, around 77% found once. The sample here was tumor tissue, taken after neoadjuvant nivolumab, alone or with ipilimumab, at or shortly before surgery. The source of these receptors is an adult with non-small cell lung cancer.

The J gene is TRBJ1-1, the V gene TRBV6-5, with TRBD1 identical over 9 bases. With 0 bases clipped from V and 10 bases from J, the junction kept 12 bases outside the gene matches. The germline CDR1 and CDR2 sequences are MNHEY and SVGAGI. CDR3 length: 16 residues. The CDR3, as DNA: TGTGCCAGCAGTTACTCGACCGGGGACAGGGCGTATGGAGCTTTCTTT. Its protein is CASSYSTGDRAYGAFF.

The rearrangement uses TRBV25-1 and TRBJ1-4; no clear D gene. Trimming removed 3 bases at V and 0 bases at J, with 11 bases between. The CDR3 loop spans 16 amino acids. Germline CDR1 reads MGHDK; CDR2 reads SYGVNS. CDR3 sequence: CASSDPRYPTNEKLFF. The DNA of the CDR3 is TGTGCCAGCAGTGATCCACGGTATCCAACTAATGAAAAACTGTTTTTT.

CDR3 coding DNA: TGCGCCAGCAGCTTAGGACAGACTTGGGAGGCCCAGTACTTC. Translated, it gives CASSLGQTWEAQYF. The rearrangement uses TRBV5-1 and TRBJ2-5, with D perhaps being TRBD1 or TRBD2 (6 bases each). Trimming took 2 bases from V and 9 from J, leaving 17 bases between them. Germline V gene lookup returns CDR1 SGHRS and CDR2 YFSETQ. This CDR3 contains 14 residues.

The V call is TRBV19, the J call TRBJ1-6; D not resolved. The CDR3 extends over 13 amino acids. Trimming shortened V by 10 bases and J by 0 bases, and 7 bases separated the two germline ends. Germline V gives CDR1 LNHDA, CDR2 SQIVND (reference sequence). CDR3 nucleotides: TGTGCCACCCAGAGCTCCTATAATTCACCCCTCCACTTT. Amino acids: CATQSSYNSPLHF.

The chain is built from TRBV7-9 and TRBJ1-5; 7 bases match TRBD1. Germline assignment: CDR1 SEHNR and CDR2 FQNEAQ (reference sequence). Unmatched junction bases numbered 7, after V lost 5 bases and J lost 3 bases. The CDR3 consists of 15 residues. CDR3 loop: CASSEGALNNQPQHF. As DNA, the CDR3 is TGTGCCAGCAGCGAGGGGGCTTTGAACAATCAGCCCCAGCATTTT.

J is TRBJ2-5 and V is TRBV5-4; D is possibly TRBD1 or TRBD2 (5 bases each). The CDR3 covers 14 residues. V shed 0 bases and J shed 5 bases, with 11 bases lying between them. Germline CDR1 and CDR2: SGHNT and YYREEE (reference sequence). This chain's CDR3 is CASSLAGASETQYF. The CDR3 DNA follows: TGTGCCAGCAGCTTGGCCGGGGCTAGCGAGACCCAGTACTTC.

The V gene is TRBV11-2, the J gene TRBJ2-5; 7 bases fit TRBD2. J was trimmed by 0 bases and V by 3 bases; bases with no gene match: 4. The CDR3 spans 15 residues. Germline V CDR1 and CDR2: SGHAT, FQNNGV. This CDR3 is CASSLRGTYQETQYF. As DNA, the CDR3 is TGTGCCAGCAGCTTGCGGGGGACGTACCAAGAGACCCAGTACTTC.

J is TRBJ2-5 and V is TRBV7-9; 7 bases map to TRBD1. The germline V gene encodes CDR1 SEHNR and CDR2 FQNEAQ (reference sequence). This CDR3 contains 14 residues. V trimming: 5 bases; J trimming: 2 bases; junction bases outside the gene matches: 5. CDR3 amino acids: CASSQRTGQETQYF. The CDR3, as DNA: TGTGCCAGCAGCCAACGGACAGGACAAGAGACCCAGTACTTC.

The chain links TRBV5-6 to TRBJ1-6; tentative D call: TRBD1 (6 bases). This CDR3 is 12 amino acids long. V was pared by 4 bases and J by 18 bases, with 17 bases between. Per the germline V gene, CDR1 is SGHDT and CDR2 is YYEEEE. Written as DNA, the CDR3 is TGTGCCAGCAGCGCGACAGGTCTCACTAACCACTTT. Translated: CASSATGLTNHF.

The chain joins TRBV7-2 to TRBJ1-2; 7 bases fit TRBD1. The V and J ends lost 4 bases and 3 bases, in that order; junction bases with no gene match: 8. The germline V gene encodes CDR1 SGHTA and CDR2 FQGNSA. The CDR3 extends over 15 amino acids. The CDR3 loop is CASSSRPGGDYGYTF. As DNA, the CDR3 is TGTGCCAGCAGCTCTAGACCAGGGGGGGACTATGGCTACACCTTC.

This clone was picked up one time. The same CDR3 is also encoded by other DNA sequences in this sample. V gene TRBV18 combines with J gene TRBJ1-1; 7 bases fit TRBD1. Germline V gives CDR1 KGHSH, CDR2 LQKENI. The CDR3 covers 14 residues. J gave up 1 base and V 2 bases, and 1 base lay outside the gene matches. The CDR3 region is CASSPGQENTEAFF. CDR3 coding DNA: TGTGCCAGCTCACCAGGACAGGAGAACACTGAAGCTTTCTTT.

This clone was detected a few times. DNA for the CDR3: TGTGCCAGCAGTTACAGGCCGGGACAGGGGGCTTATGAGCAGTACTTC. Its translation: CASSYRPGQGAYEQYF. The chain has TRBV6-5 and TRBJ2-7; 12 bases align to TRBD1. Germline V gene sequence: CDR1 MNHEY, CDR2 SVGAGI. CDR3 length: 16 residues. Trimming removed 2 bases from V and 7 bases from J; junction bases left unmatched: 9.

The genes are TRBV30 and TRBJ2-5; 9 bases line up with TRBD2. Germline loops: CDR1 GTSNPN, CDR2 SVGIG (reference sequence). This CDR3 has 15 residues. V lost 0 bases to trimming and J lost 0 bases; unmatched junction nucleotides: 2. The CDR3 sequence is CAWSVPSGDQETQYF. The CDR3 bases are TGTGCCTGGAGTGTACCTAGCGGGGACCAAGAGACCCAGTACTTC.

The chain couples TRBV4-1 to TRBJ2-5; 10 nucleotides match TRBD1. CDR1 and CDR2 from the germline V gene are MGHRA and YSYEKL. This CDR3 has 18 residues. Unmatched junction bases numbered 10, after V lost 1 base and J lost 2 bases. The DNA of the CDR3 is TGCGCCAGCAGCCAAGGGACCTTTGGGGACAGGGGACAAGAGACCCAGTACTTC. Translation: CASSQGTFGDRGQETQYF.

V usage is TRBV11-2 and J usage is TRBJ2-7; D possibly uses TRBD1 or TRBD2 (5 bases each). CDR1 is SGHAT and CDR2 is FQNNGV in the germline V gene. The CDR3 sequence is 13 residues long. Trimming removed 5 bases at V and 4 bases at J, with 12 bases between. The CDR3 DNA reads as TGTGCCAGCAGCCTGGGACCGGGGTACGAGCAGTACTTC. Its protein is CASSLGPGYEQYF.

The chain uses TRBV7-2 and TRBJ1-6, with unresolved D. Between the trimmed V and J ends, which lost 4 bases and 9 bases, there was a span of 10 bases. Germline V CDR1 and CDR2: SGHTA, FQGNSA. The CDR3 is 13 amino acids. CDR3 coding DNA: TGTGCCAGCAGCTCGCAGGCAGGTTCACCCCTCCACTTT. It yields the protein CASSSQAGSPLHF.

This chain's CDR3 is CASSWGGQKETQYF. The CDR3 bases are TGCGCCAGCAGCTGGGGGGGGCAGAAAGAGACCCAGTACTTC. The rearrangement uses TRBV5-1 and TRBJ2-5; a weak D match, TRBD2 (7 bases). With 3 bases removed from V and 3 bases from J, the gap between germline ends came to 12 bases. Germline CDR1 reads SGHRS; CDR2 reads YFSETQ. There are 14 residues in the CDR3.

The V gene is TRBV7-2, the J gene TRBJ1-3; 7 nucleotides line up with TRBD1. Trimming at V came to 5 bases and at J to 2 bases, leaving 3 bases not matched to a gene. Germline-derived CDR1 and CDR2 are SGHTA and FQGNSA. The CDR3 loop spans 14 amino acids. CDR3: CASSPGTAGNTIYF. The CDR3 DNA reads as TGTGCCAGCAGCCCCGGGACAGCTGGAAACACCATATATTTT.

This chain connects TRBV30 to TRBJ1-6; D might be TRBD1 (5 bases). Germline CDR1 reads GTSNPN; CDR2 reads SVGIG (reference sequence). V was pared by 5 bases and J by 9 bases, with 11 bases between. The CDR3 is 12 residues long. The chain's CDR3 is CAWLTGFSPLHF. In DNA form, the CDR3 reads TGTGCCTGGCTCACAGGATTTTCACCCCTCCACTTT. Based on the CDR3 plus reference TRBV30 and TRBJ1-6, the full variable domain is SQTIHQWPATLVQPVGSPLSLECTVEGTSNPNLYWYRQAAGRGLQLLFYSVGIGQISSEVPQNLSASRPQDRQFILSSKKLLLSDSGFYLCAWLTGFSPLHFGNGTRLTVT.

This rearrangement joins TRBV5-4 to TRBJ1-2; no reliable D call. The V gene's germline CDR1 is SGHNT and CDR2 YYREEE (reference sequence). Trimming cost V 2 bases and J 8 bases, with 10 bases left between them. The CDR3 covers 12 residues. CDR3 coding DNA: TGTGCCAGCAGCTTTGGCCCGATCGGCTACACCTTC. This encodes CASSFGPIGYTF.

The chain joins TRBV7-9 to TRBJ1-2; 9 positions agree with TRBD1. Losses at the gene ends were 5 bases for V and 6 bases for J; bases not matched to a gene: 7. Germline V gene data show CDR1 as SEHNR and CDR2 as FQNEAQ (reference sequence). The CDR3 totals 14 residues. The CDR3: CASSVRDRDDGYTF. The CDR3 coding sequence is TGTGCCAGCAGCGTCCGGGACAGGGACGATGGCTACACCTTC.

The gene calls are TRBV18 and TRBJ1-1; D uncertain. V lost 6 bases to trimming and J lost 4 bases, with 9 bases between them. Germline V gene lookup returns CDR1 KGHSH and CDR2 LQKENI. The CDR3 is made up of 12 amino acids. This CDR3 is CASSRVATEAFF. The CDR3 bases are TGTGCCAGCTCTAGGGTGGCCACTGAAGCTTTCTTT.

The chain links TRBV13 to TRBJ2-5; 14 nucleotides match TRBD2. The CDR3 totals 16 residues. The V gene end was trimmed by 5 bases and the J gene end by 1 base; junction bases not matched to a gene: 3. Germline V gene data show CDR1 as PRHDT and CDR2 as FYEKMQ (reference sequence). This chain's CDR3 is CASSRTSGGIQETQYF. In DNA, the CDR3 is TGTGCCAGCAGCAGGACTAGCGGGGGGATCCAAGAGACCCAGTACTTC. The full variable domain, completed using reference TRBV13 and TRBJ2-5, is AAGVIQSPRHLIKEKRETATLKCYPIPRHDTVYWYQQGPGQDPQFLISFYEKMQSDKGSIPDRFSAQQFSDYHSELNMSSLELGDSALYFCASSRTSGGIQETQYFGPGTRLLVL.

V gene TRBV7-6 combines with J gene TRBJ2-5, with unresolved D. The CDR3 loop spans 13 amino acids. Germline V lookup: CDR1 SGHVS, CDR2 FNYEAQ. Deletions cut 3 bases from V and 4 bases from J, with 9 bases between. The CDR3 region has the DNA TGTGCCAGCAGCTTGGAGCGAGCAGAGACCCAGTACTTC. It encodes CASSLERAETQYF.

This chain connects TRBV5-4 to TRBJ1-4; 9 bases fit TRBD1. The junction had 5 bases not matched to a gene; V was cut back by 3 bases and J by 5 bases. CDR3 size: 15 residues. The germline CDR1 and CDR2 sequences are SGHNT and YYREEE (reference sequence). The CDR3 DNA sequence: TGTGCCAGCAGCTCGACAGGGGGATTAAATGAAAAACTGTTTTTT. Translated, it gives CASSSTGGLNEKLFF.

The rearrangement uses TRBV18 and TRBJ2-3; D possibly matches TRBD1 or TRBD2 (5 bases each). Germline V lookup: CDR1 KGHSH, CDR2 LQKENI. This CDR3 has 15 amino acids. The V and J ends lost 3 bases and 0 bases respectively, with 10 bases between them. CDR3 in amino acids: CASSPGVRSTDTQYF. DNA of the CDR3: TGTGCCAGCTCACCGGGGGTCCGGAGCACAGATACGCAGTATTTT.

V usage is TRBV6-5 and J usage is TRBJ2-1; D is tentatively TRBD1 or TRBD2 (5 bases each). Germline CDR1 and CDR2: MNHEY and SVGAGI. Trimming cost V 4 bases and J 1 base, with 11 bases left between them. The CDR3 length is 15 residues. As DNA, the CDR3 is TGTGCCAGCAGTTTTTCTGGGGGTTCCTACAATGAGCAGTTCTTC. Amino acid sequence: CASSFSGGSYNEQFF.